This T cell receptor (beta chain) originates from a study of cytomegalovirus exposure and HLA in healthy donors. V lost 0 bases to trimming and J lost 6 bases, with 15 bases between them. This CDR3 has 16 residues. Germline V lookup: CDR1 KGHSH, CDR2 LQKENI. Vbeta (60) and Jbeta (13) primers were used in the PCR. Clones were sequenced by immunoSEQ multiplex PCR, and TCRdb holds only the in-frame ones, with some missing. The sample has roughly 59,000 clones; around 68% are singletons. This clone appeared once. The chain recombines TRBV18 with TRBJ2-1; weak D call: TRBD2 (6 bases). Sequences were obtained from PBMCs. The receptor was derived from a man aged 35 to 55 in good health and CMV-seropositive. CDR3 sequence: CASSPPGTARINEQFF. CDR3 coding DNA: TGTGCCAGCTCACCACCCGGGACTGCACGAATCAATGAGCAGTTCTTC.